This is a list of T cell receptor beta chains from one sample in a study of PD-1 blockade in classical Hodgkin lymphoma. The assay was immunoSEQ multiplex PCR, and TCRdb's table has in-frame clones only and misses some. The sample includes fewer than 35,000 clones, around 94% of them seen just once. The sequenced material came from peripheral blood mononuclear cells (PBMCs). These receptors came from a human donor with classical Hodgkin lymphoma. Each CDR3 is given with its conserved first and last residue. The order of the fields is CDR3 protein, CDR3 DNA, D gene, clone size, V gene, J gene. A D gene is named only where the DNA matches it firmly. For some rows the clone size is stated as once, few or many, or as a class when expanded; others skip it.

CDR3 protein: CASSFSSRLPSYEQYF; CDR3 DNA: TGTGCCAGCAGCTTCTCGTCCCGCCTTCCGTCCTACGAGCAGTACTTC; D gene: -; clone size: -; V gene: TRBV7-9; J gene: TRBJ2-7
CDR3 protein: CASSQGLAGGRTDTQYF; CDR3 DNA: TGCGCCAGCAGTCAAGGACTAGCGGGGGGTCGCACAGATACGCAGTATTTT; D gene: TRBD2; clone size: -; V gene: TRBV5-1; J gene: TRBJ2-3
CDR3 protein: CASSLSQTSYNEQFF; CDR3 DNA: TGTGCCAGCAGCTTAAGTCAGACAAGTTACAATGAGCAGTTCTTC; D gene: -; clone size: -; V gene: TRBV7-2; J gene: TRBJ2-1
CDR3 protein: CASSGGQGADTQYF; CDR3 DNA: TGTGCCAGCAGCGGTGGACAGGGGGCGGATACGCAGTATTTT; D gene: TRBD1; clone size: -; V gene: TRBV5-4; J gene: TRBJ2-3
CDR3 protein: CASSFSNSYEQYF; CDR3 DNA: TGTGCCAGCAGCTTTTCTAATTCCTACGAGCAGTACTTC; D gene: -; clone size: -; V gene: TRBV5-4; J gene: TRBJ2-7
CDR3 protein: CASSVGRGGTTDTQYF; CDR3 DNA: TGTGCCAGCAGCGTAGGGCGGGGCGGCACCACAGATACGCAGTATTTT; D gene: -; clone size: -; V gene: TRBV9; J gene: TRBJ2-3
CDR3 protein: CASSLLGTQYF; CDR3 DNA: TGTGCCAGCAGTTTATTGGGTACCCAGTACTTC; D gene: -; clone size: -; V gene: TRBV28; J gene: TRBJ2-5
CDR3 protein: CASSLRAAPTGELFF; CDR3 DNA: TGTGCCAGCAGCTTACGGGCAGCACCCACCGGGGAGCTGTTTTTT; D gene: -; clone size: -; V gene: TRBV7-9; J gene: TRBJ2-2
CDR3 protein: CASSYRAGQGAEQYF; CDR3 DNA: TGTGCCAGCAGTTACCGAGCAGGACAGGGGGCCGAGCAGTACTTC; D gene: TRBD1; clone size: -; V gene: TRBV5-4; J gene: TRBJ2-7
CDR3 protein: CAWSPNSGNTIYF; CDR3 DNA: TGTGCCTGGTCGCCAAACTCTGGAAACACCATATATTTT; D gene: -; clone size: -; V gene: TRBV30; J gene: TRBJ1-3
CDR3 protein: CASSSGPGSGNTIYF; CDR3 DNA: TGCGCCAGCAGCTCCGGGCCAGGCTCTGGAAACACCATATATTTT; D gene: -; clone size: -; V gene: TRBV5-1; J gene: TRBJ1-3
CDR3 protein: CASSQGGTTEKLFF; CDR3 DNA: TGCGCCAGCAGCCAAGGAGGGACCACCGAAAAACTGTTTTTT; D gene: -; clone size: -; V gene: TRBV4-1; J gene: TRBJ1-4
CDR3 protein: CASSFSTGNSYEQYF; CDR3 DNA: TGCGCCAGCAGCTTCTCGACAGGGAACTCCTACGAGCAGTACTTC; D gene: TRBD1; clone size: -; V gene: TRBV5-1; J gene: TRBJ2-7
CDR3 protein: CAISEQGANEKLFF; CDR3 DNA: TGTGCCATCAGTGAACAGGGAGCAAATGAAAAACTGTTTTTT; D gene: -; clone size: -; V gene: TRBV10-3; J gene: TRBJ1-4
CDR3 protein: CASSLDRATEAFF; CDR3 DNA: TGTGCCAGCAGCTTGGATCGAGCAACTGAAGCTTTCTTT; D gene: -; clone size: -; V gene: TRBV5-4; J gene: TRBJ1-1
CDR3 protein: CASSLQGAKDTQYF; CDR3 DNA: TGCGCCAGCAGCTTACAGGGCGCTAAGGATACGCAGTATTTT; D gene: -; clone size: once; V gene: TRBV5-1; J gene: TRBJ2-3
CDR3 protein: CASSNNRENTEAFF; CDR3 DNA: TGTGCCAGCAGTAATAACAGGGAGAACACTGAAGCTTTCTTT; D gene: -; clone size: -; V gene: TRBV27; J gene: TRBJ1-1
CDR3 protein: CASSWPVPKPTGRNEQFF; CDR3 DNA: TGTGCCAGCAGCTGGCCCGTCCCAAAGCCGACAGGGAGGAATGAGCAGTTCTTC; D gene: -; clone size: -; V gene: TRBV11-2; J gene: TRBJ2-1
CDR3 protein: CASNPDRNYGYTF; CDR3 DNA: TGTGCCAGCAACCCAGACAGGAACTATGGCTACACCTTC; D gene: -; clone size: -; V gene: TRBV6-1; J gene: TRBJ1-2
CDR3 protein: CASSPWIYQPQHF; CDR3 DNA: TGCGCCAGCAGCCCATGGATCTATCAGCCCCAGCATTTT; D gene: -; clone size: -; V gene: TRBV4-1; J gene: TRBJ1-5
CDR3 protein: CASGGTKITF; CDR3 DNA: TGTGCCAGCGGGGGGACCAAAATCACTTTT; D gene: -; clone size: once; V gene: TRBV2; J gene: TRBJ2-3
CDR3 protein: CASSASPGQGKNEQFF; CDR3 DNA: TGTGCCAGCAGCGCATCCCCGGGACAGGGGAAAAATGAGCAGTTCTTC; D gene: TRBD1; clone size: -; V gene: TRBV2; J gene: TRBJ2-1
CDR3 protein: CASSLPGQGIMNTEAFF; CDR3 DNA: TGTGCCAGCAGTCTGCCGGGACAGGGGATCATGAACACTGAAGCTTTCTTT; D gene: TRBD1; clone size: -; V gene: TRBV2; J gene: TRBJ1-1
CDR3 protein: CAISTVIGTDTQYF; CDR3 DNA: TGTGCCATCAGTACGGTCATCGGCACAGATACGCAGTATTTT; D gene: -; clone size: once; V gene: TRBV10-3; J gene: TRBJ2-3
CDR3 protein: CASHIFPGQGHNEQFF; CDR3 DNA: TGTGCCAGCCATATATTCCCGGGACAGGGGCACAATGAGCAGTTCTTC; D gene: TRBD1; clone size: -; V gene: TRBV2; J gene: TRBJ2-1
CDR3 protein: CASSPGTGDPLRKKLFF; CDR3 DNA: TGTGCTAGCAGCCCCGGGACAGGAGACCCCCTCAGGAAAAAACTGTTTTTT; D gene: TRBD1; clone size: -; V gene: TRBV7-7; J gene: TRBJ1-4
CDR3 protein: CASSLTGGSGEQFF; CDR3 DNA: TGCGCCAGCAGCTTGACGGGAGGGTCGGGTGAGCAGTTCTTC; D gene: TRBD2; clone size: -; V gene: TRBV5-1; J gene: TRBJ2-1
CDR3 protein: CASSLSSGGTLSTDTQYF; CDR3 DNA: TGCGCCAGCAGCTTGTCTAGCGGGGGCACTCTTAGCACAGATACGCAGTATTTT; D gene: TRBD2; clone size: few; V gene: TRBV5-1; J gene: TRBJ2-3
CDR3 protein: CASSIRDSQPQHF; CDR3 DNA: TGTGCCAGTAGTATCAGGGACAGTCAGCCCCAGCATTTT; D gene: TRBD1; clone size: -; V gene: TRBV19; J gene: TRBJ1-5
CDR3 protein: CSVVGRAGASYEQYF; CDR3 DNA: TGCAGCGTTGTCGGGAGGGCGGGAGCCTCCTACGAGCAGTACTTC; D gene: TRBD2; clone size: few; V gene: TRBV29-1; J gene: TRBJ2-7
CDR3 protein: CASSPVGGTGANVLTF; CDR3 DNA: TGTGCCAGCAGCCCGGTCGGAGGAACTGGGGCCAACGTCCTGACTTTC; D gene: -; clone size: -; V gene: TRBV28; J gene: TRBJ2-6
CDR3 protein: CASSALRGEQYF; CDR3 DNA: TGTGCCAGCAGCGCCCTAAGGGGCGAGCAGTACTTC; D gene: -; clone size: -; V gene: TRBV5-4; J gene: TRBJ2-7
CDR3 protein: CSASQLTEAFF; CDR3 DNA: TGCAGTGCTAGCCAGCTCACTGAAGCTTTCTTT; D gene: -; clone size: -; V gene: TRBV20-1; J gene: TRBJ1-1
CDR3 protein: CASSLAPIGSNQPQHF; CDR3 DNA: TGTGCCAGTAGTCTCGCCCCAATAGGGAGCAATCAGCCCCAGCATTTT; D gene: -; clone size: -; V gene: TRBV19; J gene: TRBJ1-5
CDR3 protein: CASSQRGATDTQYF; CDR3 DNA: TGTGCCAGCAGCCAGCGGGGGGCCACAGATACGCAGTATTTT; D gene: TRBD2; clone size: -; V gene: TRBV7-3; J gene: TRBJ2-3
CDR3 protein: CASSQNSGANVLTF; CDR3 DNA: TGTGCCAGCAGTCAAAACTCTGGGGCCAACGTCCTGACTTTC; D gene: -; clone size: -; V gene: TRBV28; J gene: TRBJ2-6
CDR3 protein: CASSLETPLRGPNSPLHF; CDR3 DNA: TGCGCCAGCAGCTTAGAAACACCCCTCAGGGGGCCGAATTCACCCCTCCACTTT; D gene: TRBD1; clone size: -; V gene: TRBV5-1; J gene: TRBJ1-6
CDR3 protein: CASRQRQASNQPQHF; CDR3 DNA: TGTGCCAGCAGACAAAGACAGGCATCCAATCAGCCCCAGCATTTT; D gene: -; clone size: -; V gene: TRBV2; J gene: TRBJ1-5
CDR3 protein: CASSTGTVNEKLFF; CDR3 DNA: TGTGCCAGCAGTACCGGGACGGTTAATGAAAAACTGTTTTTT; D gene: -; clone size: -; V gene: TRBV5-4; J gene: TRBJ1-4
CDR3 protein: CASLGRGYWEKLFF; CDR3 DNA: TGTGCCAGCCTCGGGAGGGGGTATTGGGAAAAACTGTTTTTT; D gene: -; clone size: -; V gene: TRBV6-1; J gene: TRBJ1-4
CDR3 protein: CAISDAGTGRIRAFF; CDR3 DNA: TGTGCCATCAGTGATGCCGGGACAGGGAGAATCAGAGCTTTCTTT; D gene: TRBD1; clone size: -; V gene: TRBV10-3; J gene: TRBJ1-1
CDR3 protein: CSYTTGDGYTF; CDR3 DNA: TGCAGCTACACTACGGGTGATGGCTACACCTTC; D gene: -; clone size: -; V gene: TRBV29-1; J gene: TRBJ1-2
CDR3 protein: CASSQDDRGNQPQHF; CDR3 DNA: TGCGCCAGCAGCCAAGATGACAGGGGCAATCAGCCCCAGCATTTT; D gene: TRBD1; clone size: -; V gene: TRBV4-1; J gene: TRBJ1-5
CDR3 protein: CAISFTGGADQPQHF; CDR3 DNA: TGTGCCATCAGTTTTACAGGGGGAGCCGATCAGCCCCAGCATTTT; D gene: TRBD1; clone size: -; V gene: TRBV10-3; J gene: TRBJ1-5
CDR3 protein: CASSFHTGELFF; CDR3 DNA: TGTGCCAGTAGTTTTCACACCGGGGAGCTGTTTTTT; D gene: -; clone size: -; V gene: TRBV19; J gene: TRBJ2-2
CDR3 protein: CASSPTGDASLEAFF; CDR3 DNA: TGTGCCAGCAGCCCGACAGGTGATGCCTCCCTTGAAGCTTTCTTT; D gene: -; clone size: -; V gene: TRBV13; J gene: TRBJ1-1
CDR3 protein: CSATGLYGYTF; CDR3 DNA: TGCAGTGCTACGGGGCTATATGGCTACACCTTC; D gene: -; clone size: -; V gene: TRBV20-1; J gene: TRBJ1-2
CDR3 protein: CASSPGTSGSSAKNIQYF; CDR3 DNA: TGTGCCAGCAGCCCCGGGACTAGCGGGAGTTCCGCCAAAAACATTCAGTACTTC; D gene: TRBD2; clone size: -; V gene: TRBV4-2; J gene: TRBJ2-4